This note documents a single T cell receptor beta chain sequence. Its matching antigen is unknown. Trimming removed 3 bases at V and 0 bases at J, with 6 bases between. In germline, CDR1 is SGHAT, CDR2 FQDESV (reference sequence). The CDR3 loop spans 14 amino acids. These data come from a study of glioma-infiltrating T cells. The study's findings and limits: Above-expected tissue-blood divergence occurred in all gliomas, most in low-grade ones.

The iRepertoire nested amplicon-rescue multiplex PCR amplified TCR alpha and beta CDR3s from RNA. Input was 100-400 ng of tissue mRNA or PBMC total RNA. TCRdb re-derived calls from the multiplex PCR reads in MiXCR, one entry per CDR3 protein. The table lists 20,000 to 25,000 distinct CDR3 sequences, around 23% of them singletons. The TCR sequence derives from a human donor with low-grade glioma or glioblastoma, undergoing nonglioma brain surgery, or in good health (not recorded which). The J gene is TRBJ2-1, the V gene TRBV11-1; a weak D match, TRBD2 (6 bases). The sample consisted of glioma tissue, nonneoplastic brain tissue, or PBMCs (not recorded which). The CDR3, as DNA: TGTGCCAGCAGCTTGACTAGCTCCTACAATGAGCAGTTCTTC. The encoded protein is CASSLTSSYNEQFF.